Listed here are 3 T cell receptor beta chains from one sample, sequenced in a study of T cells in Graves' hyperthyroidism and ophthalmopathy (dated by TCRdb to the late 2010s). The protocol used for the library was multiplex PCR. The instrument given in TCRdb is Illumina HiSeq 2000. The TCR beta CDR3 regions were amplified from the RNA transcripts. A first-round RT-PCR of the TCR CDR3 used the HTBI primer set with the Qiagen OneStep RT-PCR kit. TCRdb cleaned the public reads at Q25 with fastp, built clones with MiXCR and kept in-frame beta chains. Rows with a matching CDR3 protein are joined into one entry that keeps the most common DNA and genes. The sample profile shows around 600,000 distinct CDR3 sequences; nearly 45% of them were found once. Less than 9.5% of the sample belongs to the ten largest clones. The sequencing input was peripheral blood or thyroid tissue (not recorded which). All receptors derive from an adult man with Graves' disease, either hyperthyroidism or ophthalmopathy (not recorded which).

The V and J genes are TRBV15 and TRBJ2-6; D remains ambiguous. The V gene lost 3 bases and the J gene lost 0 bases, with 6 bases spanning the gap. The CDR3 is 15 residues long. The germline gives CDR1 LNHNV, CDR2 YYDKDF (reference sequence). CDR3: CATSSHVSGANVLTF. The CDR3 DNA sequence: TGTGCCACCAGCAGCCACGTCTCTGGGGCCAACGTCCTGACTTTC. The full variable domain, completed using reference TRBV15 and TRBJ2-6, is DAMVIQNPRYQVTQFGKPVTLSCSQTLNHNVMYWYQQKSSQAPKLLFHYYDKDFNNEADTPDNFQSRRPNTSFCFLDIRSPGLGDTAMYLCATSSHVSGANVLTFGAGSRLTVL.

As concerns this clonotype: One base away lies a much larger clone, so this may be a sequencing read error. The rearrangement joins TRBV7-9 to TRBJ1-2, with TRBD1 identical over 7 bases. Germline assignment: CDR1 SEHNR and CDR2 FQNEAQ (reference sequence). There are 11 residues in the CDR3. CDR3 sequence reads: CVGGTVYGYTF. CDR3 nucleotides: TGTGTCGGCGGGACAGTCTATGGCTACACCTTC.

V and J are TRBV6-1 and TRBJ2-6; no firm D call. CDR3 size: 13 residues. V was shortened by 2 bases and J by 9 bases, with 8 bases between the two germline ends. Germline CDR1 MNHNS, CDR2 SASEGT. CDR3: CASSEPAVNVLTF. The CDR3 DNA reads TGTGCCAGCAGTGAACCCGCGGTCAACGTCCTGACTTTC.